This TCR beta chain comes out of a study of cytomegalovirus exposure and HLA in healthy donors. General observations from the study: Specific recognition of CMV antigens was confirmed in vitro for a few chains (all CMV-associated).

CDR3 length equals 17 residues. CDR1 and CDR2 (germline): LGHNA, YSLEER. V was clipped by 0 bases and J by 2 bases, with 15 bases between them. A remark on this clone: The antigen is not known.

It was with 60 Vbeta and 13 Jbeta primers that the PCR ran. Under the authors' procedure: Roughly 11 million of the 75 million to 95 million unique TCR beta chains counted in a later analysis were shared. Using immunoSEQ multiplex PCR, the repertoire was profiled, and TCRdb retains in-frame clones only, with some absent. V and J calls and clone size come straight from that table; D and trimming were deduced from the DNA. The table gives some 150,000 clones; the top ten clones make up 2.2% of it. The sample taken for sequencing was PBMCs. This sequence originates from a woman between 18 and 29 years old in good health and CMV-seronegative. V is TRBV4-3 and J is TRBJ2-3; D may be TRBD2 (6 bases). The CDR3 spells CASSQDRSAGYTDTQYF. The DNA for the CDR3 is TGCGCCAGCAGCCAAGATCGATCAGCGGGTTACACAGATACGCAGTATTTT.